A single sample gave rise to the 7 T cell receptor beta chains below, sequenced in a study of blood T cell repertoires in COVID-19 (dated by TCRdb to 2020 to 2021). Library creation used the immunoSEQ multiplex PCR assay. Not all clones reach the TCRdb copy of this immuneACCESS table, which keeps in-frame sequences only. Checked studies attribute under half of the gap to unresolved V genes and leave the rest unexplained. The sample yields about 180,000 clones; around 85% were counted once. The ten largest account for roughly 9.8% of the sample. The material sequenced was peripheral blood. Receptors were obtained from a woman aged 80 or over with acute or convalescent COVID-19.

The chain carries TRBV19 and TRBJ1-6; possible D gene TRBD1, 5 bases. The CDR3 has 14 residues. Looked up from germline, CDR1 is LNHDA and CDR2 is SQIVND (reference sequence). Trimming left V 3 bases short and J 7 bases short, with 10 bases between. The CDR3 region is CASSMGRENSPLHF. The CDR3 coding sequence is TGTGCCAGTAGTATGGGGCGGGAGAATTCACCCCTCCACTTT.

In this sample, this clone turned up a few times. The rearrangement joins TRBV27 to TRBJ2-2; D gene ambiguous. Per germline, CDR1 MNHEY and CDR2 SMNVEV (reference sequence). V lost 1 base and J 7 bases, leaving 13 bases between the germline ends. The CDR3 extends over 15 amino acids. Written as DNA, the CDR3 is TGTGCCAGCAGTTTATATCCCCGGCGGAACGGGGAGCTGTTTTTT. Amino acids: CASSLYPRRNGELFF.

The chain is built from TRBV9 and TRBJ1-3; 8 bases align to TRBD1. CDR1 SGDLS and CDR2 YYNGEE come from the germline V gene. The CDR3 is 16 amino acids. The trim removed 4 bases at V and 2 bases at J, leaving 8 bases unmatched. The CDR3: CASSKNSDRAGNTIYF. CDR3 nucleotides: TGTGCCAGCAGCAAAAACTCGGACAGGGCTGGAAACACCATATATTTT.

The gene calls are TRBV19 and TRBJ1-3; D gene unclear. Trimming left V 2 bases short and J 2 bases short, with 4 bases between. The CDR3 consists of 13 residues. The germline V gene has CDR1 LNHDA and CDR2 SQIVND (reference sequence). The CDR3 spells CASSIQAGNTIYF. DNA for the CDR3: TGTGCCAGTAGTATACAGGCTGGAAACACCATATATTTT.

This clone was seen a few times. The chain joins TRBV6-1 to TRBJ2-6; D is unclear. Looked up from germline, CDR1 is MNHNS and CDR2 is SASEGT. V was pared by 2 bases and J by 0 bases, with 5 bases between. The CDR3 consists of 15 residues. This CDR3 reads CASSERLSGANVLTF. Written as DNA, the CDR3 is TGTGCCAGCAGTGAACGACTCTCTGGGGCCAACGTCCTGACTTTC.

CDR3 nucleotides: TGTGCCAGCAGTGCTATCGGGACAGGGAGGGATGAGGAAGAGACCCAGTACTTC. This codes for CASSAIGTGRDEEETQYF. The chain carries TRBV7-2 and TRBJ2-5; 9 bases align to TRBD1. The CDR3 sequence is 18 residues long. Germline CDR1 reads SGHTA; CDR2 reads FQGNSA. Losses at the gene ends were 6 bases for V and 3 bases for J; bases not matched to a gene: 17. The full variable domain, in which reference TRBV7-2 and TRBJ2-5 provide the parts outside the CDR3, is GAGVSQSPSNKVTEKGKDVELRCDPISGHTALYWYRQSLGQGLEFLIYFQGNSAPDKSGLPSDRFSAERTGGSVSTLTIQRTQQEDSAVYLCASSAIGTGRDEEETQYFGPGTRLLVL.

CDR3 in amino acids: CASKAGGNSPLHF. For the CDR3, the DNA is TGTGCCAGCAAGGCAGGGGGCAATTCACCCCTCCACTTT. The rearrangement uses TRBV28 and TRBJ1-6; 8 nucleotides align to TRBD1. V trimming: 7 bases; J trimming: 7 bases; junction bases outside the gene matches: 3. In germline, CDR1 is MDHEN, CDR2 SYDVKM. The CDR3 covers 13 residues.